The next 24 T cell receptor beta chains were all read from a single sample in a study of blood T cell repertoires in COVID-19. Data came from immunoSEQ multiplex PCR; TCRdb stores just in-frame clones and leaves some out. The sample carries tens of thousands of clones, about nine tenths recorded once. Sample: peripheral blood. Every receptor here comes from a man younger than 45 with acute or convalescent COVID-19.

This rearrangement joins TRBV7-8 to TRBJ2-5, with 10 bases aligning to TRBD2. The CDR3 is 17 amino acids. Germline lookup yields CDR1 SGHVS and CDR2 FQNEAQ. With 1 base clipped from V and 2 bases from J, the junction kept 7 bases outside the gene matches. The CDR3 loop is CASSLVFSSGGQETQYF. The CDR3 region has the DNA TGTGCCAGCAGCTTAGTTTTTTCTAGCGGGGGTCAAGAGACCCAGTACTTC.

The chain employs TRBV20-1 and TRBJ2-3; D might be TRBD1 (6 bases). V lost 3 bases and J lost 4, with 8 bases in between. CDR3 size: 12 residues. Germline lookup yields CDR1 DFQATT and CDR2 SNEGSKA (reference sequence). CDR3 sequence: CSASGGADTQYF. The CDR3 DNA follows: TGCAGTGCTAGTGGGGGCGCAGATACGCAGTATTTT.

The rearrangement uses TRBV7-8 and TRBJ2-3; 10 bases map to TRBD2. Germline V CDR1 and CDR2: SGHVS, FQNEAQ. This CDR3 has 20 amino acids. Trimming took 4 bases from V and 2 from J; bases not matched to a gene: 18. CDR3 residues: CASSWGEGRTSGRNTDTQYF. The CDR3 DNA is TGTGCCAGCAGCTGGGGGGAGGGTCGGACTAGCGGCCGAAACACAGATACGCAGTATTTT. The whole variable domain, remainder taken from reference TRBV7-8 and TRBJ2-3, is GAGVSQSPRYKVAKRGQDVALRCDPISGHVSLFWYQQALGQGPEFLTYFQNEAQLDKSGLPSDRFFAERPEGSVSTLKIQRTQQEDSAVYLCASSWGEGRTSGRNTDTQYFGPGTRLTVL.

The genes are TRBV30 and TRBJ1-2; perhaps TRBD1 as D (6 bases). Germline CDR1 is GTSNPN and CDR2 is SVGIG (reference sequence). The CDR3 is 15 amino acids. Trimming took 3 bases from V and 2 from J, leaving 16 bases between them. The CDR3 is CAWRGSGAINYGYTF. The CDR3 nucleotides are TGTGCCTGGAGGGGATCAGGGGCCATAAACTATGGCTACACCTTC.

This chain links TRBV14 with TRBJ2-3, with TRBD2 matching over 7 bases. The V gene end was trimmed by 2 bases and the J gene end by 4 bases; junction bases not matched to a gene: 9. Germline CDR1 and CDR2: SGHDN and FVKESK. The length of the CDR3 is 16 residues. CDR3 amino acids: CASSQFLGRAADTQYF. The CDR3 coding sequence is TGTGCCAGCAGCCAATTTCTAGGGAGGGCCGCAGATACGCAGTATTTT. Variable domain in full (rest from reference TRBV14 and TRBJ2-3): EAGVTQFPSHSVIEKGQTVTLRCDPISGHDNLYWYRRVMGKEIKFLLHFVKESKQDESGMPNNRFLAERTGGTYSTLKVQPAELEDSGVYFCASSQFLGRAADTQYFGPGTRLTVL.

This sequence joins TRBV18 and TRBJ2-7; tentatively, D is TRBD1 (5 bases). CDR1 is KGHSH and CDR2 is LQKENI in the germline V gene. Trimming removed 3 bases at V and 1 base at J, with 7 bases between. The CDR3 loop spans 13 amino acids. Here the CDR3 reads CASSPQGSYEQYF. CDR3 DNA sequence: TGTGCCAGCTCACCCCAGGGTTCCTACGAGCAGTACTTC.

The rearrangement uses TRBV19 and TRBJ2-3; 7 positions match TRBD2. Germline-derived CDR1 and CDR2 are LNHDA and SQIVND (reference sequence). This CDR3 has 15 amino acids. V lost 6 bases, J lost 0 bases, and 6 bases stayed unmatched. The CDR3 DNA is TGTGCCAGTAGGTGGCTAGCGGAAAGCACAGATACGCAGTATTTT. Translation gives CASRWLAESTDTQYF.

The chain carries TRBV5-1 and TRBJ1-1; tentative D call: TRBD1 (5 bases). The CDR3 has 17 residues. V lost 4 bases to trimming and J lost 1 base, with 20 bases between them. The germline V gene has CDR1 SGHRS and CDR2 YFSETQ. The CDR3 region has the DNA TGCGCCAGCAGCGCGATGGGGGGAGGACTTACGAACACTGAAGCTTTCTTT. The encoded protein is CASSAMGGGLTNTEAFF.

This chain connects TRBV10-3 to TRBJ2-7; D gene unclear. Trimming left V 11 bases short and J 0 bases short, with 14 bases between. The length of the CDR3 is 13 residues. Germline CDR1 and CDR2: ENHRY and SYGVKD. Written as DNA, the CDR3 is TGTGCCGCCCGCCCGGCGGACTCCTACGAGCAGTACTTC. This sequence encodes CAARPADSYEQYF.

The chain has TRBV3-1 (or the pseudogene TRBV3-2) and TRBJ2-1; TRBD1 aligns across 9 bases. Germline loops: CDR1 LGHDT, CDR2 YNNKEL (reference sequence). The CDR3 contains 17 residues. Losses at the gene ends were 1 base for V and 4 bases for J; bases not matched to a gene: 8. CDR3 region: CASSQGPGTGTYNEQFF. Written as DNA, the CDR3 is TGTGCCAGCAGCCAAGGACCCGGGACAGGGACATACAATGAGCAGTTCTTC.

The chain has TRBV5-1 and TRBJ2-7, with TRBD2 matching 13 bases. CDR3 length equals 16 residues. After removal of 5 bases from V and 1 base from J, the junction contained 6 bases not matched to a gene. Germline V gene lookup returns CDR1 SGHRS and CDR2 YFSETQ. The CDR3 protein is CASRAELAGGSYEQYF. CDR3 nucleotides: TGCGCCAGCAGGGCCGAACTAGCGGGAGGGTCCTACGAGCAGTACTTC.

The CDR3 nucleotides are TGTGCCAGCAGCCAACCCCCAATAGATACGCAGTATTTT. It translates to CASSQPPIDTQYF. The rearrangement uses TRBV14 and TRBJ2-3, with unresolved D. Germline CDR1 and CDR2: SGHDN and FVKESK. Deletions cut 2 bases from V and 5 bases from J, with 8 bases between. This CDR3 contains 13 residues.

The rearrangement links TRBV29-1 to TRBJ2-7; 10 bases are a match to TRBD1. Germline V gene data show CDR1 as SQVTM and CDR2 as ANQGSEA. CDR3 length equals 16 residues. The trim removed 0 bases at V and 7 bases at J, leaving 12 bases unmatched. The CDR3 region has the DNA TGCAGCGTTGAAGATCGGGGGGACAGGGGTTATTGGGAGCAGTACTTC. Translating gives CSVEDRGDRGYWEQYF.

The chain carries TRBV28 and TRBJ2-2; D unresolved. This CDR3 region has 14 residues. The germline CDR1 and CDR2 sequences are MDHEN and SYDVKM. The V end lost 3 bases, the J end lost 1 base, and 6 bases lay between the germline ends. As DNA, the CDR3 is TGTGCCAGCAGTTTTTCCCTGAACACCGGGGAGCTGTTTTTT. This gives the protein CASSFSLNTGELFF.

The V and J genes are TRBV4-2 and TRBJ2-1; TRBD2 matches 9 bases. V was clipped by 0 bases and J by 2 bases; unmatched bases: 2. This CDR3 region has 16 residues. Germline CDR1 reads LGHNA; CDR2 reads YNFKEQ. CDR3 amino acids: CASSQEGTSPYNEQFF. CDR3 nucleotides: TGTGCCAGCAGCCAAGAGGGGACTAGCCCCTACAATGAGCAGTTCTTC.

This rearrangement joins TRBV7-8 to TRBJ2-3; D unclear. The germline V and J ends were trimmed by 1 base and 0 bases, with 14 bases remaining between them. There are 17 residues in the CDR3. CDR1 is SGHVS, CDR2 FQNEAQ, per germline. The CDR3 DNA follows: TGTGCCAGCAGCTTAGTACCAGTTGATCTTAGCACAGATACGCAGTATTTT. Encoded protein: CASSLVPVDLSTDTQYF.

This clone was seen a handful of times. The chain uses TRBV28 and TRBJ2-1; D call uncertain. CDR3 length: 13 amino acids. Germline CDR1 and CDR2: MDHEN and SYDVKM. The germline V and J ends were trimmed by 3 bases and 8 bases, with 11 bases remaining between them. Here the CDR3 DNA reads TGTGCCAGCAGTTTGTTTTCTCGCGATGAGCAGTTCTTC. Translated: CASSLFSRDEQFF.

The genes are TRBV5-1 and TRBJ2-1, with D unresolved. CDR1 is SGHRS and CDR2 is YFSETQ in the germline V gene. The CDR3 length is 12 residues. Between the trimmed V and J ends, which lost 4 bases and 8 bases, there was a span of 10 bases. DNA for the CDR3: TGCGCCAGCAGCCTAGACTTCTATGAGCAGTTCTTC. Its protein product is CASSLDFYEQFF.

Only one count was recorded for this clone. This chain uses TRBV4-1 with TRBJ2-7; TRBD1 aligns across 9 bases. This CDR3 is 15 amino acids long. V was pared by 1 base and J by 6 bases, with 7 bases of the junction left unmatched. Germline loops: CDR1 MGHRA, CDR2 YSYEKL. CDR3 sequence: CASSQAGTGRPEQYF. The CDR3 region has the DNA TGCGCCAGCAGCCAAGCCGGGACAGGGAGGCCCGAGCAGTACTTC.

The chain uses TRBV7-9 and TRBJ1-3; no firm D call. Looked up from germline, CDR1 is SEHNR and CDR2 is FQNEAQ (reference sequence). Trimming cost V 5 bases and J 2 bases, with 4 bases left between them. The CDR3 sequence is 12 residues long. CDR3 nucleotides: TGTGCCAGCAGCGAGCCTGGAAACACCATATATTTT. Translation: CASSEPGNTIYF.

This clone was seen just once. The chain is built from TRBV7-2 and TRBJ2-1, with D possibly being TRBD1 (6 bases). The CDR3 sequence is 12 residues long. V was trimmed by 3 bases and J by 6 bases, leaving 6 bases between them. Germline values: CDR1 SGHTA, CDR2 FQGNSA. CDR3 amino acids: CASSFRGNEQFF. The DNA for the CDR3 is TGTGCCAGCAGCTTCAGGGGCAATGAGCAGTTCTTC.

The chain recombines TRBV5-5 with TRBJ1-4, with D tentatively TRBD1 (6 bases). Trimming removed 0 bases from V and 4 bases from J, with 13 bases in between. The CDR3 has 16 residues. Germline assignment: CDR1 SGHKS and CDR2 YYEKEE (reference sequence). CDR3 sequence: CASSLVPRTVNEKLFF. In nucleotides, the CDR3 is TGTGCCAGCAGCTTGGTTCCCCGGACAGTTAATGAAAAACTGTTTTTT.

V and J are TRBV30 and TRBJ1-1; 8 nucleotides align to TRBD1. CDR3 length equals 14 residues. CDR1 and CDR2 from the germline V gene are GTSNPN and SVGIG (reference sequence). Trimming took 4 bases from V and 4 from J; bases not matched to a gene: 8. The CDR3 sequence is CAWTIGQGGTEAFF. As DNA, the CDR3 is TGTGCCTGGACCATAGGACAGGGAGGCACTGAAGCTTTCTTT.

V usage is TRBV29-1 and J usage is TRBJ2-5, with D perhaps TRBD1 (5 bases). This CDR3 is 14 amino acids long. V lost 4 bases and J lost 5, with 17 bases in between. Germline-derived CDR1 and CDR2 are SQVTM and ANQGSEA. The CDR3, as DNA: TGCAGCGTTGGTTTAAGGGGCCCTGGGGAGACCCAGTACTTC. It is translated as CSVGLRGPGETQYF.